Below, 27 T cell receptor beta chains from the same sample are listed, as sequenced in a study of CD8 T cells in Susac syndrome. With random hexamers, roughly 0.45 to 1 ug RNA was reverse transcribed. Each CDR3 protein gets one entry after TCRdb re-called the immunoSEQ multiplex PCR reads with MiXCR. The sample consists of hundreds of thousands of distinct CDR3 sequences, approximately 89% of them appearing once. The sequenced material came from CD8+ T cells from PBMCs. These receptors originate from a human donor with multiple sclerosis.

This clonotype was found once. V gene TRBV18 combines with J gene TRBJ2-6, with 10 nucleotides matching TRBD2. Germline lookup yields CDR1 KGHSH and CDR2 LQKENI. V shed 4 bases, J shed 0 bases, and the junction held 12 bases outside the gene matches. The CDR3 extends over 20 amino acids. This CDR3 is CASSQDIGLADDSGANVLTF. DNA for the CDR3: TGTGCCAGCTCACAAGACATTGGACTAGCGGATGACTCTGGGGCCAACGTCCTGACTTTC.

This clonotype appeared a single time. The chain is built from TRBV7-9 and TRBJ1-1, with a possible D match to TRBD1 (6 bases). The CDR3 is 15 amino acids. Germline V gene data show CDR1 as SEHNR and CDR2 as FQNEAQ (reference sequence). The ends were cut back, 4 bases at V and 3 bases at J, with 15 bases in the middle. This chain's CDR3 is CASSSLRGPHTEAFF. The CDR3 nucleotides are TGTGCCAGCAGCTCCCTCCGGGGGCCCCACACTGAAGCTTTCTTT.

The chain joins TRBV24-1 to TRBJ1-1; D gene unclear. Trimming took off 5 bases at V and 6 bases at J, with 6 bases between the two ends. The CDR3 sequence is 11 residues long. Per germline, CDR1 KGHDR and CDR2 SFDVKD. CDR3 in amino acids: CATSADPEAFF. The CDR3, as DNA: TGTGCCACCAGTGCCGATCCTGAAGCTTTCTTT.

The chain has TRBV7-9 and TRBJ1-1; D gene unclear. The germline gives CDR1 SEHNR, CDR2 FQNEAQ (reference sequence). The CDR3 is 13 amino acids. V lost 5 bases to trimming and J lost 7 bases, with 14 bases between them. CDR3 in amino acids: CASSPAIEVEAFF. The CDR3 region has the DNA TGTGCCAGCAGCCCGGCCATTGAGGTTGAAGCTTTCTTT.

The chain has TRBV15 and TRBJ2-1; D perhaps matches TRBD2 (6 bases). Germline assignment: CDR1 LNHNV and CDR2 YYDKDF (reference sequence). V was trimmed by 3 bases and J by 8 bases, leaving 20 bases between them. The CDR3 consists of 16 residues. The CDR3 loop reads CATSRELASLTDEQFF. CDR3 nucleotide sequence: TGTGCCACCAGCAGGGAACTAGCTTCCTTAACCGATGAGCAGTTCTTC.

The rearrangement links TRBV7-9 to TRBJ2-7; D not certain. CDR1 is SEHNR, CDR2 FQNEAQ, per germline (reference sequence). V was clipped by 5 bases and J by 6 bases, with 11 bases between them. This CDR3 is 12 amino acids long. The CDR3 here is CASSPITPEQYF. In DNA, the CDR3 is TGTGCCAGCAGCCCAATCACGCCCGAGCAGTACTTC.

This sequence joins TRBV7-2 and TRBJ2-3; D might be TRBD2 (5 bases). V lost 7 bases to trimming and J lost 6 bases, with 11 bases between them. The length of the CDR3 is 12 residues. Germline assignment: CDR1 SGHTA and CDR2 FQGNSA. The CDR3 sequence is CASTYIADTQYF. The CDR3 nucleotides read TGTGCCAGCACTTATATAGCGGATACGCAGTATTTT.

The CDR3 loop reads CASTPAGTDQETQYF. The CDR3 nucleotides are TGTGCCAGCACCCCCGCTGGGACAGACCAAGAGACCCAGTACTTC. This rearrangement joins TRBV12-3 or TRBV12-4 to TRBJ2-5, with TRBD1 identical over 7 bases. J gave up 0 bases and V 7 bases, and 8 bases lay outside the gene matches. This CDR3 is built from 15 residues.

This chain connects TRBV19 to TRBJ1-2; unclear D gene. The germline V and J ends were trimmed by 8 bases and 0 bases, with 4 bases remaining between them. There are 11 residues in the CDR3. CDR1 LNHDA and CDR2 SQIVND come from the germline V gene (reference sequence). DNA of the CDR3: TGTGCCAGTGTGACTAACTATGGCTACACCTTC. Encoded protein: CASVTNYGYTF.

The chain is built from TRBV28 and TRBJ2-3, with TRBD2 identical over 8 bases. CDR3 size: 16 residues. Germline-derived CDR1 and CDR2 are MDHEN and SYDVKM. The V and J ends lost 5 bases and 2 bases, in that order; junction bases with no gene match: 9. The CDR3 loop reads CASSLPKRGTTDTQYF. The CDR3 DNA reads TGTGCCAGCAGTCTACCGAAGCGGGGGACCACAGATACGCAGTATTTT.

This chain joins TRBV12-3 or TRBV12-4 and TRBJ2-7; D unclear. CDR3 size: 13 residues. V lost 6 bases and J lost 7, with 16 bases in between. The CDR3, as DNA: TGTGCCAGCAGATCTGCCGGTATAAGGGAGCAGTACTTC. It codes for CASRSAGIREQYF.

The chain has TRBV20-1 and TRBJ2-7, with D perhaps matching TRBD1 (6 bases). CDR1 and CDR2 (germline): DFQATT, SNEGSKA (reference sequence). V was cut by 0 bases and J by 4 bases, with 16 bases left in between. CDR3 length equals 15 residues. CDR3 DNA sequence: TGCAGTGCTAGAGATCAGCAGGGGTGGTCTTACGAGCAGTACTTC. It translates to CSARDQQGWSYEQYF.

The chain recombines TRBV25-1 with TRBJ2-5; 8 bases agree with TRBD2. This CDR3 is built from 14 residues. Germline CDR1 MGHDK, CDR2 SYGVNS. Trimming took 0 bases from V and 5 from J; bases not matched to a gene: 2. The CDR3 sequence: CASSEYSSGETQYF. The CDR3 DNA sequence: TGTGCCAGCAGTGAATATTCTAGCGGGGAGACCCAGTACTTC.

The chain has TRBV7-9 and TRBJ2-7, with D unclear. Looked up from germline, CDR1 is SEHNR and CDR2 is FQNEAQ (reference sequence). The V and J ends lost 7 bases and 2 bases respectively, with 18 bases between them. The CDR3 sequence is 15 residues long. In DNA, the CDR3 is TGTGCCAGCACCATCACCGGGCCCCCAGCCTACGAGCAGTACTTC. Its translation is CASTITGPPAYEQYF.

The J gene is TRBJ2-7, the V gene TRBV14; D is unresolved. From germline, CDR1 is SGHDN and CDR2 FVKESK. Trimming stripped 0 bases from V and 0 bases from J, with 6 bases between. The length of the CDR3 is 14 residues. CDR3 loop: CASSQDLSSYEQYF. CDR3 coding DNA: TGTGCCAGCAGCCAAGATTTATCCTCCTACGAGCAGTACTTC.

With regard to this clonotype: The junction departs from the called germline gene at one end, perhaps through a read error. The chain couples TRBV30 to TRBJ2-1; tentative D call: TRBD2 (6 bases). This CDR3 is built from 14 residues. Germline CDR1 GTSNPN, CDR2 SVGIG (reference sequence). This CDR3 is CAWSSGAAASEALF. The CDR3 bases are TGTGCCTGGAGTAGTGGGGCCGCGGCTAGCGAGGCGCTCTTC.

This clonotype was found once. The CDR3 nucleotides are TGTGCCAGCAGTGCCATGGGACTAGCGGATTACAATGAGCAGTTCTTC. Translating gives CASSAMGLADYNEQFF. The chain has TRBV6-4 and TRBJ2-1; the match to TRBD2 covers 11 bases. The CDR3 is 16 residues long. The germline V gene has CDR1 MRHNA and CDR2 SNTAGT. J lost 4 bases, V lost 4 bases, and 6 bases had no gene match.

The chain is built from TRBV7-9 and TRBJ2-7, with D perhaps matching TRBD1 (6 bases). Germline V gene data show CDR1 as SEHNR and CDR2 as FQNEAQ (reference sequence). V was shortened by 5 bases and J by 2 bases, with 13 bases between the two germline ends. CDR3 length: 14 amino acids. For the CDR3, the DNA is TGTGCCAGCAGCCCTCCGGGACACACCTACGAGCAGTACTTC. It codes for CASSPPGHTYEQYF.

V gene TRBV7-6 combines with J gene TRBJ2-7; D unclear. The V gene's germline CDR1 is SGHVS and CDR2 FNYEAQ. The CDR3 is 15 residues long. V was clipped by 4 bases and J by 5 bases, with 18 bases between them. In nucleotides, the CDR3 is TGTGCCAGCAGCTCCAACCTTGGGGTTGGTAACGAGCAGTACTTC. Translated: CASSSNLGVGNEQYF.

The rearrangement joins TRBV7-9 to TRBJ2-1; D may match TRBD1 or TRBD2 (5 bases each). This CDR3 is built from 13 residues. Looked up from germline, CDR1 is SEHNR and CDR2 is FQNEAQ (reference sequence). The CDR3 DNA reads TGTAAGTCCCGGGACGCCCTATACAATGAGCAGTTCTTC. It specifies CKSRDALYNEQFF.

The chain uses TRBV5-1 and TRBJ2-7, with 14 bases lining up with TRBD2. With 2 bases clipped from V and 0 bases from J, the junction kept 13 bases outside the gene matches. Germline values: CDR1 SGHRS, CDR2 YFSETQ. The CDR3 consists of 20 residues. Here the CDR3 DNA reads TGCGCCAGCAGCTTCGACCGGGGACTAGCGGGGGTCCTCAGCTCCTACGAGCAGTACTTC. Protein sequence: CASSFDRGLAGVLSSYEQYF.

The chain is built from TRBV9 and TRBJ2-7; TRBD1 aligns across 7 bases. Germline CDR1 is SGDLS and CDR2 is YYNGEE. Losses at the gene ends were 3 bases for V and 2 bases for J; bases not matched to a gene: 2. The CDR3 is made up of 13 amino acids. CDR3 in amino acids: CASSEGTAYEQYF. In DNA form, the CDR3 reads TGTGCCAGCAGCGAAGGGACAGCCTACGAGCAGTACTTC.

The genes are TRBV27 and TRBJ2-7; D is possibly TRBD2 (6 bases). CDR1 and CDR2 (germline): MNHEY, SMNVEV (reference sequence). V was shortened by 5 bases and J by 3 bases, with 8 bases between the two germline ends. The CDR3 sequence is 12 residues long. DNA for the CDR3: TGTGCCAGCAGTGGACTAAACTACGAGCAGTACTTC. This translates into CASSGLNYEQYF.

The CDR3 protein is CASSVFPGEAYEQYF. The CDR3 DNA reads as TGTGCCAGCAGCGTATTTCCAGGGGAGGCCTACGAGCAGTACTTC. The rearrangement links TRBV9 to TRBJ2-7; either TRBD1 or TRBD2 may supply D (6 bases each). V lost 1 base, J lost 2 bases, and 13 bases lay in between. Per germline, CDR1 SGDLS and CDR2 YYNGEE. The CDR3 spans 15 residues.

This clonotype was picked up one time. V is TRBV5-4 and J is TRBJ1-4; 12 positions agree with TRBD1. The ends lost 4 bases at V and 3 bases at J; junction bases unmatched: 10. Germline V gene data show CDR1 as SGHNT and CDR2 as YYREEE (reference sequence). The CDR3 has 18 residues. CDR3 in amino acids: CASSNSGTGGLANEKLFF. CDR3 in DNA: TGTGCCAGCAGCAACTCCGGGACAGGGGGCCTGGCTAATGAAAAACTGTTTTTT.

The CDR3 DNA follows: TGTGCCAGCAGCCCCGCCGTCGCTTATGGCTACACCTTC. As protein: CASSPAVAYGYTF. V and J are TRBV27 and TRBJ1-2; D gene uncertain. This CDR3 contains 13 residues. The germline V gene has CDR1 MNHEY and CDR2 SMNVEV (reference sequence). The V end lost 6 bases, the J end lost 5 bases, and 13 bases lay between the germline ends.

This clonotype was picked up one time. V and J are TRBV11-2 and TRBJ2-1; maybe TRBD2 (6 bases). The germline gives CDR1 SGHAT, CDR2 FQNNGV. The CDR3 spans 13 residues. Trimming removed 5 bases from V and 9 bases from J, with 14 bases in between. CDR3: CASSGGDFVEQFF. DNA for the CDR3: TGTGCCAGCAGCGGAGGGGACTTCGTTGAGCAGTTCTTC.